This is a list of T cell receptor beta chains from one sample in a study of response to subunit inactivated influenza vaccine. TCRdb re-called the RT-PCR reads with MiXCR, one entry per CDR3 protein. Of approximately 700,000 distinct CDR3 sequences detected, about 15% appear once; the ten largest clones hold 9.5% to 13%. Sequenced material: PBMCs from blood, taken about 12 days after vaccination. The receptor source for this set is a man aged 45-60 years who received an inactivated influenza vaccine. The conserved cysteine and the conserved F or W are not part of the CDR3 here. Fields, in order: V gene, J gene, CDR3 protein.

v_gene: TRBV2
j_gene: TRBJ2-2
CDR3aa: ASSPRRTLTGELF

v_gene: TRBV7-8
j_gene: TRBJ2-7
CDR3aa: ASSSRDFSYEQY

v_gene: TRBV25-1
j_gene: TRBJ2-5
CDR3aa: ASRDRVLGYQETQY

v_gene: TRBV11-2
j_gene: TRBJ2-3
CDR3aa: ASSALAVPSTDTQY

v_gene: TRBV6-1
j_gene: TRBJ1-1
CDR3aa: ASSVASNTEAF

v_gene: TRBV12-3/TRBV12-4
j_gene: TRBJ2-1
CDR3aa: ASSFGGRYYNEQF

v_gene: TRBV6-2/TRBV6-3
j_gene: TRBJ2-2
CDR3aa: ASSPLGGNTGELF

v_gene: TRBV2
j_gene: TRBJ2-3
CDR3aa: ASSVVPGTDTQY

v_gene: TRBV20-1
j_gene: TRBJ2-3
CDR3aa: SARDWLAGSTDTQY

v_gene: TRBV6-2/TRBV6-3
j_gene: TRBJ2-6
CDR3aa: ASSYWKTGANVLT

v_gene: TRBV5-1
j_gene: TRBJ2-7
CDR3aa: ASRVSGGLRENYEQY

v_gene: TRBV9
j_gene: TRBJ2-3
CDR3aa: ASSEGTTDTQY

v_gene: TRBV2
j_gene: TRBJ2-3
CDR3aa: ASGTHIEASTDTQY

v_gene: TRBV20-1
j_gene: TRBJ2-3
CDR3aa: SALRDSDTQY

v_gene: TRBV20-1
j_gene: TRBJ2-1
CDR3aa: SASGTSGNEQF

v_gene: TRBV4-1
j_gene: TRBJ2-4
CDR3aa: ASSLIAGVAKNIQY

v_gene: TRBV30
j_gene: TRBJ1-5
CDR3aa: AWSTYLNQPQH

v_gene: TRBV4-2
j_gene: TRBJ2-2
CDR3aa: ASSQLGNGELF

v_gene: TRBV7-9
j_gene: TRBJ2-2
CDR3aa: ASGPPGLAAGELF

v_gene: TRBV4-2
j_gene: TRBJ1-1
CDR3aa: ASSQDPGVGNTEAF

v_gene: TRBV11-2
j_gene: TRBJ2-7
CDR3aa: ASSLVAGLEQY

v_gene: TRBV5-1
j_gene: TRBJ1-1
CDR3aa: ASRHIGGESEAF

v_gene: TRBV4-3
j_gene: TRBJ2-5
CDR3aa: ASSQEGTSGSGTQY

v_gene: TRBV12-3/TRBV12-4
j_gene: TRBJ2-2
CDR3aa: ATSPGGGGGELF

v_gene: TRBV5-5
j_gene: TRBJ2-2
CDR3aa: ASSLRGSAGELF

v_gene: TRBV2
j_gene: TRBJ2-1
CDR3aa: ASSEALLREYLYNEQF

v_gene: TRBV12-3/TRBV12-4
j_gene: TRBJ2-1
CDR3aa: ASSLSLAGGRTNEQF

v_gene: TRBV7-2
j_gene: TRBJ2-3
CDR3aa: ASSLVAGVPDTQY

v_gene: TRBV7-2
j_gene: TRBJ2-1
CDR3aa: ASSKSSVEQF

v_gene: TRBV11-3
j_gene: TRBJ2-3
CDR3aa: ASSPGPYEGADTQY

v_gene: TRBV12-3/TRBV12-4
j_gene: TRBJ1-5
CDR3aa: ASSSVSNQPQH

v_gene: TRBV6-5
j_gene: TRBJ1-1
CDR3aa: ASSYARPNTEAF

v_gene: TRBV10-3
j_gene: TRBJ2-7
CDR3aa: AIRGTGIYGYEQY

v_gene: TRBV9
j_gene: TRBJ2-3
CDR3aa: ASGTGFASTDTQY

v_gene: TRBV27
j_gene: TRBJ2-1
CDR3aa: ASRRTQVGGAVYNEQF

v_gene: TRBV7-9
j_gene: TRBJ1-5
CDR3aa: ASSPGQGFQPQH

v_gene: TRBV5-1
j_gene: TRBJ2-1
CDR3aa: ASSLRQGFDEQF

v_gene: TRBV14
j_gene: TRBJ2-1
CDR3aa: ASSLISGRLGSNEQF

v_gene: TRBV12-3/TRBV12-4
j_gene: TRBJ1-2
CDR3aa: ASTQGGKLGGYT

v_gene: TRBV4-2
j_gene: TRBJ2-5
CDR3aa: ASSQGQDRYEETQY

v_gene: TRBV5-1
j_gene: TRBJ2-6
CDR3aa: ASSPIGLGSAGANVLT

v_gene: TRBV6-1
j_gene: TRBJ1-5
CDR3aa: ASSIGTLHNQPQH

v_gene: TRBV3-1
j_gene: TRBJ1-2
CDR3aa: ASSQSQGQGSGYT

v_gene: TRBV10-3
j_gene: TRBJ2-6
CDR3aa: AISAAQGARGANVLT

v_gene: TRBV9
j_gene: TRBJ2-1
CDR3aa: ASSPQEWPYNEQF

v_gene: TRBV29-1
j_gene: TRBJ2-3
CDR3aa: SATLGTGLIDTQY

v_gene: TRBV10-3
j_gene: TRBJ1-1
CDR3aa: AISELGGEAEAF

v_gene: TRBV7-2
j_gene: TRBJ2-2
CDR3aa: ASSNPGRSVTGELF

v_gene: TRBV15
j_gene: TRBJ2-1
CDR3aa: ATSVPYNEQF

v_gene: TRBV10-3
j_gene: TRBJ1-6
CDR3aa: ATAKSQGTYNSPLH

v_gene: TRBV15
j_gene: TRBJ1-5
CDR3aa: ATSRTRTGRGNQPQH

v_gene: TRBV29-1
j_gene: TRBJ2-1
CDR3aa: SVTGQGLYNEQF

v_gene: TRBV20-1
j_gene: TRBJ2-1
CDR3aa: SARPLAGGHNEQF

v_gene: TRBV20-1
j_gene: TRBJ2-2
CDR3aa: SARDMRRERARELF